This is a list of T cell receptor beta chains from one sample in a study of cytomegalovirus exposure and HLA in healthy donors. Generated by immunoSEQ multiplex PCR, the TCRdb table keeps only in-frame clones and is missing some. The repertoire includes around 160,000 clones, roughly 80% of them detected once, and approximately 2.1% sits in the top ten. Sequenced input: PBMCs. The receptors were gathered from a man aged 45-65 years in good health and CMV-seropositive. CDR3s include the opening cysteine and the closing phenylalanine or tryptophan. Each record gives: J gene, clone size, V gene, D gene, CDR3 DNA, CDR3 protein. A D gene is named only where the DNA matches it firmly. Expanded clones are given a class, and other clones once, few, many or no size at all.

j_call: TRBJ2-5
clone_size: -
v_call: TRBV4-1
d_call: TRBD2
cdr3_nt: TGCGCCAGCAGCCAAGTATCTAGCGGGGTCCAAGAGACCCAGTACTTC
cdr3_aa: CASSQVSSGVQETQYF

j_call: TRBJ2-6
clone_size: once
v_call: TRBV27
d_call: -
cdr3_nt: TGTGCCAGCAGTTTATCGAGAGACTCTGGGGCCAACGTCCTGACTTTC
cdr3_aa: CASSLSRDSGANVLTF

j_call: TRBJ2-1
clone_size: -
v_call: TRBV28
d_call: TRBD1
cdr3_nt: TGTGCCAGCAGTGAACCGGGACAGGGGGTAAATGAGCAGTTCTTC
cdr3_aa: CASSEPGQGVNEQFF

j_call: TRBJ2-7
clone_size: -
v_call: TRBV29-1
d_call: TRBD2
cdr3_nt: TGCAGCGTAGTGACTAGCGGGGCCCTCGAGCAGTACTTC
cdr3_aa: CSVVTSGALEQYF

j_call: TRBJ2-7
clone_size: -
v_call: TRBV7-2
d_call: TRBD1
cdr3_nt: TGTGCCAGCAGCGAGGGACAGACCTCCTACGAGCAGTACTTC
cdr3_aa: CASSEGQTSYEQYF

j_call: TRBJ1-1
clone_size: -
v_call: TRBV7-8
d_call: -
cdr3_nt: TGTGCCAGCAGCTTAGACCGCCGACCGGGGGGAGGAGGCACTGAAGCTTTCTTT
cdr3_aa: CASSLDRRPGGGGTEAFF

j_call: TRBJ2-3
clone_size: -
v_call: TRBV7-9
d_call: TRBD1
cdr3_nt: TGTGCCAGCAGCTTAGGCCAGGGGGAATTGTATTTT
cdr3_aa: CASSLGQGELYF

j_call: TRBJ2-4
clone_size: -
v_call: TRBV5-1
d_call: -
cdr3_nt: TGCGCCAGCAGCTTAGGAGAGGGAAAGCTAGCCAAAAACATTCAGTACTTC
cdr3_aa: CASSLGEGKLAKNIQYF

j_call: TRBJ1-2
clone_size: -
v_call: TRBV10-2
d_call: -
cdr3_nt: TGCGCCAGCAGTGACCCTCCTTATGGCTACACCTTC
cdr3_aa: CASSDPPYGYTF

j_call: TRBJ1-5
clone_size: -
v_call: TRBV6-1
d_call: -
cdr3_nt: TGTGCCAGCAAAACGGGAGATCAGCCCCAGCATTTT
cdr3_aa: CASKTGDQPQHF

j_call: TRBJ1-1
clone_size: few
v_call: TRBV4-3
d_call: -
cdr3_nt: TGCGCCAGCAGCCAAGAAGTCTCACAGGGCTGGGGAGCTTTCTTT
cdr3_aa: CASSQEVSQGWGAFF

j_call: TRBJ1-1
clone_size: -
v_call: TRBV28
d_call: -
cdr3_nt: TGTGCCAGCAATGACATGAACACTGAAGCTTTCTTT
cdr3_aa: CASNDMNTEAFF

j_call: TRBJ2-5
clone_size: -
v_call: TRBV6-5
d_call: -
cdr3_nt: TGTGCCAGCAGCCGTACGACTAGGGTCGGCGAGACCCAGTACTTC
cdr3_aa: CASSRTTRVGETQYF

j_call: TRBJ2-7
clone_size: once
v_call: TRBV4-1
d_call: TRBD1
cdr3_nt: TGCGCCAGCAGCCAAGATTTGGACAGGCTCTACGAGCAGTACTTC
cdr3_aa: CASSQDLDRLYEQYF

j_call: TRBJ2-1
clone_size: -
v_call: TRBV27
d_call: TRBD2
cdr3_nt: TGTGCCAGCAGTGCCCGAGCGGGGCTCTACAATGAGCAGTTCTTC
cdr3_aa: CASSARAGLYNEQFF

j_call: TRBJ2-1
clone_size: -
v_call: TRBV4-1
d_call: TRBD2
cdr3_nt: TGCGCCAGCAGCCAAGGGACTAGCGGGGGGGCCTCCTACAATGAGCAGTTCTTC
cdr3_aa: CASSQGTSGGASYNEQFF

j_call: TRBJ2-4
clone_size: once
v_call: TRBV27
d_call: TRBD1
cdr3_nt: TGTGCCAGCAGTTTACGGGACAGGGGATGGGACATTCAGTACTTC
cdr3_aa: CASSLRDRGWDIQYF

j_call: TRBJ2-7
clone_size: -
v_call: TRBV30
d_call: TRBD1
cdr3_nt: TGTGCCTGGAGACCCGGACAGGGGGCGTACGAGCAGTACTTC
cdr3_aa: CAWRPGQGAYEQYF

j_call: TRBJ2-2
clone_size: -
v_call: TRBV5-1
d_call: -
cdr3_nt: TGCGCCAGCAGCTTGGACAGAAGCCTAAGGGAGCTGTTTTTT
cdr3_aa: CASSLDRSLRELFF

j_call: TRBJ1-2
clone_size: -
v_call: TRBV7-9
d_call: -
cdr3_nt: TGTGCCAGCAGCTTACCATCCGGCGCAGGGAGGAAAGGCTACACCTTC
cdr3_aa: CASSLPSGAGRKGYTF

j_call: TRBJ1-4
clone_size: -
v_call: TRBV4-3
d_call: -
cdr3_nt: TGCGCCAGCAGCCAAGATAATATTGAAAAACTGTTTTTT
cdr3_aa: CASSQDNIEKLFF

j_call: TRBJ2-1
clone_size: -
v_call: TRBV10-2
d_call: -
cdr3_nt: TGCGCCAGCAGCCAGGACTTGAACTACAATGAGCAGTTCTTC
cdr3_aa: CASSQDLNYNEQFF

j_call: TRBJ2-1
clone_size: -
v_call: TRBV9
d_call: TRBD2
cdr3_nt: TGTGCCAGCAGCGCCACTAGGACTAGCGGGGGGAGGGAGCAGTTCTTC
cdr3_aa: CASSATRTSGGREQFF

j_call: TRBJ2-7
clone_size: -
v_call: TRBV13
d_call: -
cdr3_nt: TGTGCCAGCAGCTTAGCCACCCTTAAGGGGGAATCCTACGAGCAGTACTTC
cdr3_aa: CASSLATLKGESYEQYF

j_call: TRBJ1-2
clone_size: once
v_call: TRBV5-8
d_call: TRBD1
cdr3_nt: TGTGCCAGCAGCCCAATACAGGGGGCCGACTATGGCTACACCTTC
cdr3_aa: CASSPIQGADYGYTF

j_call: TRBJ2-5
clone_size: -
v_call: TRBV6-5
d_call: -
cdr3_nt: TGTGCCAGCAGTTATACCGGGAACCAAGAGACCCAGTACTTC
cdr3_aa: CASSYTGNQETQYF

j_call: TRBJ2-3
clone_size: -
v_call: TRBV4-3
d_call: -
cdr3_nt: TGCGCCAGCAGCCAAACACCTAGCACAGATACGCAGTATTTT
cdr3_aa: CASSQTPSTDTQYF

j_call: TRBJ1-1
clone_size: -
v_call: TRBV4-1
d_call: TRBD1
cdr3_nt: TGCGCCAGCAGCCAAGGTTCCGCGACAGGGGACACTGAAGCTTTCTTT
cdr3_aa: CASSQGSATGDTEAFF

j_call: TRBJ1-1
clone_size: few
v_call: TRBV4-2
d_call: TRBD1
cdr3_nt: TGTGCCAGCAGCCAACCAGGGGGAATGAACACTGAAGCTTTCTTT
cdr3_aa: CASSQPGGMNTEAFF

j_call: TRBJ2-7
clone_size: -
v_call: TRBV4-2
d_call: TRBD1
cdr3_nt: TGTGCCAGCAGCGCCCGACAGGGGGCTACTGCCTACGAGCAGTACTTC
cdr3_aa: CASSARQGATAYEQYF

j_call: TRBJ2-7
clone_size: -
v_call: TRBV27
d_call: -
cdr3_nt: TGTGCCAGCAGTTTATCGGGGAGGGAGCAGTACTTC
cdr3_aa: CASSLSGREQYF